A single sample gave rise to the 20 T cell receptor beta chains below, sequenced in a study of blood T cells in healthy people across ages. For the second PCR, which ran for roughly 7 to 11 cycles, a sample-barcoded 5' primer and a J-beta primer mix were used. TCRdb analysed the 5' RACE reads with MiXCR anew, one entry per CDR3 protein. The sample consists of almost 550,000 distinct CDR3 sequences, around 24% of them appearing once. This sample also appeared in a second study, on T cells of mothers and their children.

The sequenced sample was blood. The receptors come from a boy younger than 18 in good health.

The genes are TRBV6-5 and TRBJ2-7; 10 nucleotides line up with TRBD2. The CDR3 is 18 residues long. V was pared by 0 bases and J by 3 bases, with 11 bases of the junction left unmatched. In germline, CDR1 is MNHEY, CDR2 SVGAGI. In DNA, the CDR3 is TGTGCCAGCAGTTACTCGGATAAGGGCCTAGCGGGGGACTACGAGCAGTACTTC. Residues: CASSYSDKGLAGDYEQYF.

Here the CDR3 reads CARGESGANVLTF. DNA of the CDR3: TGTGCCAGAGGGGAATCTGGGGCCAACGTCCTGACTTTC. V and J are TRBV2 and TRBJ2-6; a possible D gene is TRBD1 (5 bases). Trimming left V 9 bases short and J 1 base short, with 7 bases between. CDR1 and CDR2 from the germline V gene are SNHLY and FYNNEI. This CDR3 is built from 13 residues.

This clonotype is a singleton in its sample. This chain links TRBV24-1 with TRBJ2-1; tentative D call: TRBD1 (5 bases). The V gene lost 11 bases and the J gene lost 10 bases, with 17 bases spanning the gap. CDR3 size: 12 residues. Looked up from germline, CDR1 is KGHDR and CDR2 is SFDVKD. Written as DNA, the CDR3 is TGTGCCAGTGATTTGTACCGACAGGAGCAGTTCTTC. It yields the protein CASDLYRQEQFF.

The sample holds many counts of this clonotype. DNA for the CDR3: TGCAGCGTTTTGTCCGGGACCGGGACAGACTTCTCTGGGGCCAACGTCCTGACTTTC. It translates to CSVLSGTGTDFSGANVLTF. The chain combines TRBV29-1 with TRBJ2-6, with 7 bases matching TRBD1. Germline V gene data show CDR1 as SQVTM and CDR2 as ANQGSEA. J was trimmed by 0 bases and V by 5 bases; bases with no gene match: 16. The CDR3 length is 19 residues. Full variable domain (missing parts from reference TRBV29-1 and TRBJ2-6): SAVISQKPSRDICQRGTSLTIQCQVDSQVTMMFWYRQQPGQSLTLIATANQGSEATYESGFVIDKFPISRPNLTFSTLTVSNMSPEDSSIYLCSVLSGTGTDFSGANVLTFGAGSRLTVL.

The genes are TRBV28 and TRBJ1-1, with a weak D call TRBD1 (5 bases). Germline CDR1 MDHEN, CDR2 SYDVKM. V was pared by 9 bases and J by 6 bases, with 14 bases between. CDR3 size: 12 residues. CDR3: CASYVGDAEAFF. CDR3 nucleotides: TGTGCCAGTTATGTCGGGGACGCTGAAGCTTTCTTT.

This clonotype has a handful of counts. The chain is built from TRBV29-1 and TRBJ1-3, with D possibly matching TRBD1 (6 bases). This CDR3 is built from 12 residues. V lost 7 bases and J lost 8, with 15 bases in between. CDR1 is SQVTM, CDR2 ANQGSEA, per germline. The CDR3 reads CSAGGSGDTIYF. The DNA of the CDR3 is TGCAGCGCGGGGGGCAGCGGGGACACCATATATTTT.

The table lists this clonotype with a few counts. This chain connects TRBV5-1 to TRBJ1-6; unclear D gene. The CDR3 sequence is 14 residues long. Per the germline V gene, CDR1 is SGHRS and CDR2 is YFSETQ. The V and J ends lost 0 bases and 5 bases respectively, with 6 bases between them. In DNA form, the CDR3 reads TGCGCCAGCAGCTTGGGGGGTCATAATTCACCCCTCCACTTT. Protein sequence: CASSLGGHNSPLHF. Together with reference TRBV5-1 and TRBJ1-6, the CDR3 gives the full variable domain: KAGVTQTPRYLIKTRGQQVTLSCSPISGHRSVSWYQQTPGQGLQFLFEYFSETQRNKGNFPGRFSGRQFSNSRSEMNVSTLELGDSALYLCASSLGGHNSPLHFGNGTRLTVT.

This rearrangement joins TRBV20-1 to TRBJ2-5; no clear D gene. V lost 6 bases, J lost 9 bases, and 23 bases lay in between. This CDR3 has 14 amino acids. The germline V gene has CDR1 DFQATT and CDR2 SNEGSKA (reference sequence). CDR3 in amino acids: CSASPGLSGVPQYF. Here the CDR3 DNA reads TGCAGTGCAAGCCCGGGCCTCTCAGGAGTACCCCAGTACTTC.

The chain is built from TRBV19 and TRBJ2-2, with TRBD2 matching 7 bases. With 9 bases clipped from V and 4 bases from J, the junction kept 5 bases outside the gene matches. The CDR3 is made up of 13 amino acids. Looked up from germline, CDR1 is LNHDA and CDR2 is SQIVND (reference sequence). CDR3 bases: TGTGCCAGCTTCTCGGGAGGCACCGGGGAGCTGTTTTTT. Translating gives CASFSGGTGELFF.

This clonotype was detected a few times. The chain employs TRBV7-2 and TRBJ1-4; perhaps TRBD1 as D (5 bases). V was shortened by 0 bases and J by 8 bases, with 13 bases between the two germline ends. CDR1 is SGHTA and CDR2 is FQGNSA in the germline V gene. The CDR3 contains 15 residues. CDR3 protein: CASSLAGTGSEKLFF. Written as DNA, the CDR3 is TGTGCCAGCAGCTTAGCGGGTACAGGAAGCGAAAAACTGTTTTTT.

In this sample, this clonotype turned up a few times. The chain uses TRBV6-4 and TRBJ2-5; no firm D call. Near its end, the DNA agrees better with TRBJ2-1, so the J call may be wrong. Germline lookup yields CDR1 MRHNA and CDR2 SNTAGT. This CDR3 is built from 13 residues. This chain's CDR3 is CASSAGSHNEQFF. DNA of the CDR3: TGTGCCAGCAGTGCTGGGTCACACAATGAGCAGTTCTTC.

The V and J genes are TRBV7-9 and TRBJ2-1; maybe TRBD1 (5 bases). TRBJ2-5 matches the DNA end more closely, so the J call is doubtful. The germline V gene has CDR1 SEHNR and CDR2 FQNEAQ (reference sequence). The CDR3 is 17 amino acids. The CDR3: CASSFALQQDPQETQYF. The CDR3 DNA sequence: TGTGCCAGCAGCTTCGCACTCCAACAGGATCCACAAGAGACCCAGTACTTC.

This sequence joins TRBV29-1 and TRBJ1-2; 8 nucleotides match TRBD1. The CDR3 is made up of 14 amino acids. The germline CDR1 and CDR2 sequences are SQVTM and ANQGSEA. The ends lost 6 bases at V and 6 bases at J; junction bases unmatched: 12. CDR3 in amino acids: CSVLTGVVPDGYTF. The CDR3, as DNA: TGCAGCGTGTTGACAGGGGTGGTTCCCGATGGCTACACCTTC.

This clonotype was picked up a small number of times. This chain uses TRBV9 with TRBJ2-3; 7 bases agree with TRBD2. Losses at the gene ends were 3 bases for V and 4 bases for J; bases not matched to a gene: 2. This CDR3 contains 13 residues. Looked up from germline, CDR1 is SGDLS and CDR2 is YYNGEE. The CDR3 here is CASSGLAADTQYF. The CDR3 DNA reads as TGTGCCAGCAGCGGACTAGCCGCAGATACGCAGTATTTT.

This clonotype has only a few counts. The J gene is TRBJ1-1, the V gene TRBV12-3 or TRBV12-4; D is unresolved. This CDR3 is built from 12 residues. Trimming removed 3 bases from V and 2 bases from J, with 4 bases in between. CDR3 sequence reads: CASSFINTEAFF. DNA of the CDR3: TGTGCCAGCAGTTTTATAAACACTGAAGCTTTCTTT.

This clonotype was recorded a few times. This chain uses TRBV6-2 or TRBV6-3 with TRBJ2-7; D is perhaps TRBD2 (5 bases). Germline V gene lookup returns CDR1 MNHEY and CDR2 SVGEGT. The CDR3 has 16 amino acids. Trimming took off 6 bases at V and 4 bases at J, with 22 bases between the two ends. The CDR3 region has the DNA TGTGCCAGCAGCCCGGCCTGGACTTACCGAAATTACGAGCAGTACTTC. The encoded protein is CASSPAWTYRNYEQYF.

This clonotype occurred a few times. The conserved final phenylalanine or tryptophan is absent from the CDR3, which likely points to a read error. V and J are TRBV4-3 and TRBJ2-4, with 7 positions matching TRBD2. Germline CDR1 and CDR2: LGHNA and YSLEER. J gave up 0 bases and V 1 base, and 3 bases lay outside the gene matches. The CDR3 is 16 amino acids. Here the CDR3 reads CASSQVIAGAKNIQYV. The CDR3 DNA follows: TGCGCCAGCAGCCAAGTTATAGCGGGAGCCAAAAACATTCAGTACGTC.

This clonotype has just a few counts. V usage is TRBV6-1 and J usage is TRBJ1-4; 9 bases line up with TRBD1. CDR1 and CDR2 from the germline V gene are MNHNS and SASEGT. The CDR3 length is 14 residues. The J segment lost 7 bases and the V segment lost 6 bases, leaving 6 bases of the junction unmatched. The CDR3 nucleotides are TGTGCCAGCAGGGACGGGACAGGGCTTGAAAAACTGTTTTTT. Protein: CASRDGTGLEKLFF.

This clonotype was recorded a few times. This chain uses TRBV4-1 with TRBJ2-7, with 8 nucleotides matching TRBD1. V dropped 1 base and J dropped 1; count of bases not matched to a gene: 6. Germline CDR1 reads MGHRA; CDR2 reads YSYEKL. CDR3 size: 16 residues. CDR3 in amino acids: CASSQGNRDRSYEQYF. DNA of the CDR3: TGCGCCAGCAGCCAAGGTAACCGGGACAGGTCCTACGAGCAGTACTTC.

This chain connects TRBV12-3 or TRBV12-4 to TRBJ1-1, with TRBD1 as a possible D gene (6 bases). V was pared by 5 bases and J by 5 bases, with 15 bases between. There are 14 residues in the CDR3. Here the CDR3 reads CASSQPETGTEAFF. As DNA, the CDR3 is TGTGCCAGCAGTCAACCGGAAACAGGGACTGAAGCTTTCTTT.